A single sample gave rise to the 16 T cell receptor beta chains below, sequenced in a study of shared clonotypes between healthy human individuals. Libraries were prepared by immunoSEQ multiplex PCR; TCRdb keeps only in-frame clonotypes and omits some of them. The sample consists of about half a million clones, 79% of them appearing once. The sequenced material came from PBMCs. The origin of the receptors is a woman aged 40 to 49 in good health. Some clones in this sample may be carry-over from other donors' samples.

The gene calls are TRBV20-1 and TRBJ2-1, with D perhaps matching TRBD1 or TRBD2 (5 bases each). Germline V gene sequence: CDR1 DFQATT, CDR2 SNEGSKA (reference sequence). The CDR3 has 11 amino acids. V shed 5 bases and J shed 10 bases, with 12 bases lying between them. The CDR3 loop reads CSAARDPEQFF. For the CDR3, the DNA is TGCAGTGCTGCCCGGGACCCCGAGCAGTTCTTC.

This clone was observed a handful of times. The CDR3 reads CASSLEGSEKLFF. Here the CDR3 DNA reads TGCGCCAGCAGCTTGGAGGGTTCTGAAAAACTGTTTTTT. The J gene is TRBJ1-4, the V gene TRBV5-1; D not resolved. The germline V and J ends were trimmed by 0 bases and 7 bases, with 7 bases remaining between them. The length of the CDR3 is 13 residues. Germline lookup yields CDR1 SGHRS and CDR2 YFSETQ.

The chain carries TRBV27 and TRBJ1-4; D is uncertain. Germline CDR1 and CDR2: MNHEY and SMNVEV (reference sequence). The CDR3 covers 14 residues. Trimming took 5 bases from V and 0 from J, leaving 7 bases between them. CDR3 amino acids: CASSRLPTNEKLFF. In DNA, the CDR3 is TGTGCCAGCAGTCGGTTGCCAACTAATGAAAAACTGTTTTTT.

This chain connects TRBV29-1 to TRBJ2-1, with TRBD2 matching over 11 bases. Germline V gene lookup returns CDR1 SQVTM and CDR2 ANQGSEA. Germline trimming cut 3 bases from V and 9 bases from J; bases unmatched to any gene: 10. CDR3 size: 15 residues. CDR3 loop: CSVDPLAGGRVEQFF. DNA of the CDR3: TGCAGCGTTGATCCTCTAGCGGGAGGACGGGTTGAGCAGTTCTTC.

The J gene is TRBJ2-2, the V gene TRBV11-2, with 9 bases aligning to TRBD2. Germline-derived CDR1 and CDR2 are SGHAT and FQNNGV. V shed 7 bases, J shed 7 bases, and the junction held 10 bases outside the gene matches. The CDR3 sequence is 15 residues long. CDR3 DNA sequence: TGTGCCAGCACCCCCGTGGGTAGCGGGAGCGGGGAGCTGTTTTTT. It encodes CASTPVGSGSGELFF.

This clone showed up many times. The J gene is TRBJ1-5, the V gene TRBV27; D unclear. The CDR3 is 14 amino acids. V lost 3 bases to trimming and J lost 5 bases, with 11 bases between them. Per germline, CDR1 MNHEY and CDR2 SMNVEV (reference sequence). CDR3 loop: CASSFSGIDQPQHF. The DNA for the CDR3 is TGTGCCAGCAGTTTTTCGGGGATCGATCAGCCCCAGCATTTT.

This clone is termed medium-sized (0.01 to 0.1%). The V call is TRBV6-4, the J call TRBJ2-1; 14 bases match TRBD2. V shed 2 bases, J shed 8 bases, and the junction held 5 bases outside the gene matches. Germline V gene lookup returns CDR1 MRHNA and CDR2 SNTAGT. The CDR3 runs 16 residues. CDR3 coding DNA: TGTGCCAGCAGTGACGGGGGGACTAGCGGGAGCGATGAGCAGTTCTTC. Translation: CASSDGGTSGSDEQFF.

V is TRBV11-1 and J is TRBJ2-1; perhaps TRBD1 as D (6 bases). The V and J ends lost 6 bases and 0 bases respectively, with 12 bases between them. Germline assignment: CDR1 SGHAT and CDR2 FQDESV (reference sequence). CDR3 length equals 15 residues. DNA for the CDR3: TGTGCCAGCAGGATAGGGGGATCCTCCTACAATGAGCAGTTCTTC. Amino acid sequence: CASRIGGSSYNEQFF.

The chain uses TRBV5-1 and TRBJ2-1, with 9 bases fitting TRBD2. Germline CDR1 and CDR2: SGHRS and YFSETQ. The CDR3 length is 13 residues. Trimming took 5 bases from V and 4 from J; bases not matched to a gene: 1. The CDR3 nucleotides read TGCGCCAGCAGGACTAGCGGATACAATGAGCAGTTCTTC. Translating gives CASRTSGYNEQFF.

The J gene is TRBJ1-4, the V gene TRBV5-1; 12 nucleotides line up with TRBD1. The CDR3 spans 16 residues. V shed 3 bases and J 15 bases; nucleotides not matched to a gene: 15. Germline CDR1 reads SGHRS; CDR2 reads YFSETQ. The CDR3 sequence: CASSSSPGQGAGVVFF. The DNA of the CDR3 is TGCGCCAGCAGCTCGTCCCCGGGACAGGGGGCCGGGGTGGTGTTTTTT.

The V call is TRBV4-2, the J call TRBJ2-7; TRBD2 is a possible D gene (6 bases). This CDR3 is built from 19 residues. Deletions cut 0 bases from V and 0 bases from J, with 21 bases between. CDR1 and CDR2 (germline): LGHNA, YNFKEQ. CDR3 coding DNA: TGTGCCAGCAGCCAAGATATTTGGGTTTTGGAGGGTGACTCCTACGAGCAGTACTTC. Protein sequence: CASSQDIWVLEGDSYEQYF.

This chain links TRBV5-1 with TRBJ2-5, with 7 bases matching TRBD1. This CDR3 has 16 amino acids. V shed 4 bases, J shed 4 bases, and the junction held 13 bases outside the gene matches. Germline-derived CDR1 and CDR2 are SGHRS and YFSETQ. CDR3 sequence: CASSGRDSSKAETQYF. The CDR3 DNA follows: TGCGCCAGCAGCGGCCGGGACAGCTCTAAGGCAGAGACCCAGTACTTC. Full variable domain (outside the CDR3, taken from reference TRBV5-1 and TRBJ2-5): KAGVTQTPRYLIKTRGQQVTLSCSPISGHRSVSWYQQTPGQGLQFLFEYFSETQRNKGNFPGRFSGRQFSNSRSEMNVSTLELGDSALYLCASSGRDSSKAETQYFGPGTRLLVL.

The V call is TRBV7-9, the J call TRBJ2-7; weak D call: TRBD2 (5 bases). Between the trimmed V and J ends, which lost 1 base and 6 bases, there was a span of 10 bases. The germline V gene has CDR1 SEHNR and CDR2 FQNEAQ (reference sequence). CDR3 length: 13 residues. CDR3 bases: TGTGCCAGCAGCTTAGAGTCTAGCCGCGAGCAGTACTTC. It yields the protein CASSLESSREQYF.

About this clone itself: The germline gene is not matched at one end of the junction; a read error may be the cause. Within the sample, other DNA sequences also encode this same CDR3. The chain links TRBV5-1 to TRBJ2-2; D perhaps matches TRBD1 (8 bases). Germline lookup yields CDR1 SGHRS and CDR2 YFSETQ. This CDR3 contains 15 residues. DNA for the CDR3: TGCGCCAGCAGCTTGGCACAGGGGGGGGCCGGGGAGCTGTTCTTT. Translated: CASSLAQGGAGELFF.

The chain combines TRBV19 with TRBJ2-3; the D is unclear. CDR3 length: 11 amino acids. With 3 bases removed from V and 5 bases from J, the gap between germline ends came to 3 bases. Per the germline V gene, CDR1 is LNHDA and CDR2 is SQIVND (reference sequence). The CDR3 DNA sequence: TGTGCCAGTAGTATGGTAGATACGCAGTATTTT. Its translation: CASSMVDTQYF.

This clone was picked up one time. The genes are TRBV28 and TRBJ2-5, with D possibly being TRBD1 (5 bases). Germline CDR1 reads MDHEN; CDR2 reads SYDVKM. V was clipped by 5 bases and J by 10 bases, with 26 bases between them. The CDR3 sequence is 16 residues long. The CDR3 region has the DNA TGTGCCAGCAGTCTATCTTACAGGTCTAAGGCCCCCATCCAGTACTTC. This sequence encodes CASSLSYRSKAPIQYF.